The 13 T cell receptor beta chains below all came from one sample that was sequenced in a study of blood T cells in healthy people across ages. Sample-barcoded 5' priming and a J-beta primer mix drove a second PCR of about 7 to 12 cycles. TCRdb redid the calling of the 5' RACE reads with MiXCR, one entry per CDR3 protein. The table shows about 970,000 distinct CDR3 sequences, with around 54% occurring only once. The sample was blood. The origin of the receptors is a woman aged 60 to 75 in good health.

This chain joins TRBV6-2 or TRBV6-3 and TRBJ2-7, with D perhaps matching TRBD2 (5 bases). V lost 1 base and J 12 bases, leaving 25 bases between the germline ends. The CDR3 extends over 16 amino acids. CDR1 and CDR2 (germline): MNHEY, SVGEGT. CDR3 in amino acids: CASSYLKMYKREGRYF. The CDR3, as DNA: TGTGCCAGCAGTTACTTAAAGATGTATAAGAGAGAAGGGAGGTACTTC.

V usage is TRBV4-1 and J usage is TRBJ2-3; 15 positions match TRBD2. With 9 bases clipped from V and 3 bases from J, the junction kept 16 bases outside the gene matches. CDR3 length: 19 amino acids. Germline lookup yields CDR1 MGHRA and CDR2 YSYEKL. CDR3 protein: CASSTGLAGGPALTDTQYF. In nucleotides, the CDR3 is TGCGCCAGTAGCACCGGACTAGCGGGAGGGCCGGCTCTAACAGATACGCAGTATTTT.

A note on this clonotype: The junction differs from germline at one of its ends, possibly a read error. The chain couples TRBV5-1 to TRBJ1-3; D gene unclear. CDR3 length: 14 amino acids. Germline V gene sequence: CDR1 SGHRS, CDR2 YFSETQ. The chain's CDR3 is CTSSFGSSGNTIYF. The DNA for the CDR3 is TGCACCAGCAGCTTCGGCAGCTCTGGAAACACCATATATTTT.

This clonotype occurred many times. The V and J genes are TRBV27 and TRBJ2-7; the D is unclear. The germline V and J ends were trimmed by 6 bases and 0 bases, with 9 bases remaining between them. The CDR3 totals 13 residues. From germline, CDR1 is MNHEY and CDR2 SMNVEV (reference sequence). This chain's CDR3 is CASSPRGSYEQYF. In DNA form, the CDR3 reads TGTGCCAGCAGCCCAAGAGGCTCCTACGAGCAGTACTTC.

This rearrangement joins TRBV27 to TRBJ2-3; no reliable D call. The CDR3 is made up of 14 amino acids. CDR1 is MNHEY and CDR2 is SMNVEV in the germline V gene (reference sequence). The V end lost 7 bases, the J end lost 2 bases, and 13 bases lay between the germline ends. Here the CDR3 reads CASTQQFPTDTQYF. In nucleotides, the CDR3 is TGTGCCAGCACCCAACAATTTCCCACAGATACGCAGTATTTT.

The chain carries TRBV7-2 and TRBJ2-7; no firm D call. Judging by the DNA end, TRBJ2-5 fits better; the J call may be wrong. This CDR3 is built from 17 residues. Germline CDR1 is SGHTA and CDR2 is FQGNSA. The CDR3 coding sequence is TGTGCCAGCAGCTTAGTAGAGGCCGGCGGATTTGAAGAGACCCAGTACTTC. Translating it yields CASSLVEAGGFEETQYF.

The chain is built from TRBV30 and TRBJ2-7, with 7 bases lining up with TRBD2. The CDR3 contains 14 residues. Germline CDR1 reads GTSNPN; CDR2 reads SVGIG (reference sequence). The trim removed 0 bases at V and 4 bases at J, leaving 6 bases unmatched. Here the CDR3 DNA reads TGTGCCTGGAGTGTACGCGGGGGAGCTTACGAGCAGTACTTC. Translation gives CAWSVRGGAYEQYF.

The chain uses TRBV6-5 and TRBJ2-7, with TRBD1 matching over 8 bases. Matching the DNA end better, TRBJ2-1 makes the J call doubtful. CDR1 and CDR2 (germline): MNHEY, SVGAGI. This CDR3 is built from 13 residues. The CDR3 nucleotides read TGTGCCAGCGCCAGGACAGGGTGGGATGAGCAGTTCTTC. Encoded protein: CASARTGWDEQFF.

The chain combines TRBV10-3 with TRBJ2-4, with TRBD1 matching 7 bases. The V gene end was trimmed by 11 bases and the J gene end by 13 bases; junction bases not matched to a gene: 14. The CDR3 extends over 12 amino acids. The germline gives CDR1 ENHRY, CDR2 SYGVKD. The CDR3 DNA reads TGTGCCGCCGGACAGGAAACTGGAGAGCAGTACTTC. Translated, it gives CAAGQETGEQYF.

Details on this clonotype: A read error may be the cause here, since a much bigger clone is one base away. The rearrangement links TRBV7-3 to TRBJ2-7; D tentatively reads TRBD1 or TRBD2 (5 bases each). The V gene lost 1 base and the J gene lost 7 bases, with 17 bases spanning the gap. CDR3 size: 15 residues. Germline V CDR1 and CDR2: SGHTA, FQGTGA. In DNA, the CDR3 is TGTGCCAGCAGCTTAAAGGGGAGCTCCTACAATGAGCAGTACTTC. Its protein is CASSLKGSSYNEQYF.

This chain joins TRBV6-4 and TRBJ2-3, with 7 nucleotides matching TRBD2. This CDR3 spans 14 amino acids. Trimming removed 3 bases from V and 5 bases from J; junction bases left unmatched: 5. Germline assignment: CDR1 MRHNA and CDR2 SNTAGT. The CDR3 loop reads CASSEAGGRDTQYF. CDR3 DNA sequence: TGTGCCAGCAGTGAAGCGGGCGGGAGAGATACGCAGTATTTT.

This clonotype was detected ten times or more. The CDR3 DNA sequence: TGTGCCAGCAGCTTCAGGGCGGGGGGGGAAGCTTTCTTT. Protein product: CASSFRAGGEAFF. This chain uses TRBV11-3 with TRBJ1-1, with TRBD1 as a possible D gene (5 bases). This CDR3 has 13 amino acids. V was pared by 3 bases and J by 8 bases, with 13 bases between. The germline V gene has CDR1 SGHNT and CDR2 YENEEA.

This clonotype has more than one count but fewer than ten. The chain recombines TRBV20-1 with TRBJ2-1; D remains unclear. Trimming cost V 5 bases and J 7 bases, with 12 bases left between them. Germline CDR1 and CDR2: DFQATT and SNEGSKA (reference sequence). The CDR3 consists of 12 residues. CDR3 loop: CSAAPRWNEQFF. CDR3 nucleotides: TGCAGTGCTGCCCCGAGGTGGAATGAGCAGTTCTTC.